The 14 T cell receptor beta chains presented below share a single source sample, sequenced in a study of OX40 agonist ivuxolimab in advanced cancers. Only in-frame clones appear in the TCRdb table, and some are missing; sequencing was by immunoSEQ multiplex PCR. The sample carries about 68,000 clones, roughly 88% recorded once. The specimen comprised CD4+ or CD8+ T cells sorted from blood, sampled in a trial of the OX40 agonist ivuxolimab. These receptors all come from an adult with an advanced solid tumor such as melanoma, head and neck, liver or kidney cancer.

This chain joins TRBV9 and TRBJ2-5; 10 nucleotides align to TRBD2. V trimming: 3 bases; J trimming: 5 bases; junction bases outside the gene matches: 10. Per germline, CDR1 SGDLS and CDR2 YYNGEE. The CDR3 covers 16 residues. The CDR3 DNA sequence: TGTGCCAGCAGCGGGGGGACTAGCGAAGGGTGGGAGACCCAGTACTTC. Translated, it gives CASSGGTSEGWETQYF. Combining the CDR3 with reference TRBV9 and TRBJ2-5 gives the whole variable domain DSGVTQTPKHLITATGQRVTLRCSPRSGDLSVYWYQQSLDQGLQFLIQYYNGEERAKGNILERFSAQQFPDLHSELNLSSLELGDSALYFCASSGGTSEGWETQYFGPGTRLLVL.

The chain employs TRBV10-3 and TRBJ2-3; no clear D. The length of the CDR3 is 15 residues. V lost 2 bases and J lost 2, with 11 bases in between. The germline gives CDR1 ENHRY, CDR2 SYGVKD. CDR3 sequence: CAISERSPLTDTQYF. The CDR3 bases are TGTGCCATCAGTGAGCGGAGCCCTCTCACAGATACGCAGTATTTT.

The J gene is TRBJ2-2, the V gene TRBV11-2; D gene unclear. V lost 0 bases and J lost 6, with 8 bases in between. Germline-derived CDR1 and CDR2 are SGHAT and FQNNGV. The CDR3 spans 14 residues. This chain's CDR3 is CASSLDGPAGELFF. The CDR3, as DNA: TGTGCCAGCAGCTTAGACGGTCCAGCCGGGGAGCTGTTTTTT.

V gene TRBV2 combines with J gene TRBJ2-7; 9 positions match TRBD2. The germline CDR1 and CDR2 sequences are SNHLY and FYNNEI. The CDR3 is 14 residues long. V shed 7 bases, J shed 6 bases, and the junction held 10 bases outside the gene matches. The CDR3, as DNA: TGTGCCAGCAAACAGACTAGCGGAGCAGGCGAGCAGTACTTC. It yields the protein CASKQTSGAGEQYF. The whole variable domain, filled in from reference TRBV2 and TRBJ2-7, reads EPEVTQTPSHQVTQMGQEVILRCVPISNHLYFYWYRQILGQKVEFLVSFYNNEISEKSEIFDDQFSVERPDGSNFTLKIRSTKLEDSAMYFCASKQTSGAGEQYFGPGTRLTVT.

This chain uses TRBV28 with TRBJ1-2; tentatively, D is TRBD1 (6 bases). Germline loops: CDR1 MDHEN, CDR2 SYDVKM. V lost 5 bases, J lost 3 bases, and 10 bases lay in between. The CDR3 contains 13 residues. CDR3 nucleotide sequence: TGTGCCAGCAGTCCGGAGGGGGACTATGGCTACACCTTC. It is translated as CASSPEGDYGYTF.

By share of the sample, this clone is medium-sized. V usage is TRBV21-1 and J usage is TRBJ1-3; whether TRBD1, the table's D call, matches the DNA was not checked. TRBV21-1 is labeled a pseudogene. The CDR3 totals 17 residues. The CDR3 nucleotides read TGTGCCAGCAGCACACCTTACAGGGGAACAGGTGGAAACACCATATATTTT. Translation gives CASSTPYRGTGGNTIYF.

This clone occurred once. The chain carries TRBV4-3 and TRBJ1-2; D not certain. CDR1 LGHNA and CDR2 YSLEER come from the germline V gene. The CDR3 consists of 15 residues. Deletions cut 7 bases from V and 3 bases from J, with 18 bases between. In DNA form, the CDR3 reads TGCGCCAGCACCCCTGGGTCCGGCCTAGACTATGGCTACACCTTC. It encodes CASTPGSGLDYGYTF.

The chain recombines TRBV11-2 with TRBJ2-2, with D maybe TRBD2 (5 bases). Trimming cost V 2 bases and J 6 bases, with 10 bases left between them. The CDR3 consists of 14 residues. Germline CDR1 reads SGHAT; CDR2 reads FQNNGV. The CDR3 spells CASSLLLEAGELFF. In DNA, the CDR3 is TGTGCCAGCAGCTTACTACTAGAGGCCGGGGAGCTGTTTTTT.

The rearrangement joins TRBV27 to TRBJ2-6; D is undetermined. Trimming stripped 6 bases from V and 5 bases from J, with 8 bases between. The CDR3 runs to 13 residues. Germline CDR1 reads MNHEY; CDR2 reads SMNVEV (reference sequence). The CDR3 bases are TGTGCCAGCAGGGACGCTCGGGCCAACGTCCTGACTTTC. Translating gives CASRDARANVLTF.

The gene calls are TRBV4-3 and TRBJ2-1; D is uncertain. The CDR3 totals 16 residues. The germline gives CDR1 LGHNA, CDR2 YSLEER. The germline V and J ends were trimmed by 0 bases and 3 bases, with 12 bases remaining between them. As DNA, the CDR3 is TGCGCCAGCAGCCAAGATCCGTACAGATTCTACAATGAGCAGTTCTTC. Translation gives CASSQDPYRFYNEQFF.

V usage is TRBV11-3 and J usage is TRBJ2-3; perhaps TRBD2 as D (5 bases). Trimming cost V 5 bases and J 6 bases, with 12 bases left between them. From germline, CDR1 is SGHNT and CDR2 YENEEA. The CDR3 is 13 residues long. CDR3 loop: CASSLPGIDTQYF. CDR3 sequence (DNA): TGTGCCAGCAGCCTACCGGGAATCGATACGCAGTATTTT. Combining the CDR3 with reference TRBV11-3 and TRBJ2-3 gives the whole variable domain EAGVVQSPRYKIIEKKQPVAFWCNPISGHNTLYWYLQNLGQGPELLIRYENEEAVDDSQLPKDRFSAERLKGVDSTLKIQPAELGDSAVYLCASSLPGIDTQYFGPGTRLTVL.

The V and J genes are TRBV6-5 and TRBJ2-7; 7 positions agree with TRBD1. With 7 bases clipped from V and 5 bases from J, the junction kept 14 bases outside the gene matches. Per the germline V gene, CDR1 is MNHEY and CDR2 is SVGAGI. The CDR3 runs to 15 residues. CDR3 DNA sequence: TGTGCCAGCACCACTTATAAGACAGGGTCCAACGAGCAGTACTTC. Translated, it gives CASTTYKTGSNEQYF.

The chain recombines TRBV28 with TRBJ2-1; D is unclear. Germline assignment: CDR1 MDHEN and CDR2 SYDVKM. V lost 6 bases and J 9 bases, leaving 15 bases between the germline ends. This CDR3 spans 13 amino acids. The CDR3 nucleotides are TGTGCCAGCAGGTCTGAAGGGCCGTTTGAGCAGTTCTTC. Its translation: CASRSEGPFEQFF.

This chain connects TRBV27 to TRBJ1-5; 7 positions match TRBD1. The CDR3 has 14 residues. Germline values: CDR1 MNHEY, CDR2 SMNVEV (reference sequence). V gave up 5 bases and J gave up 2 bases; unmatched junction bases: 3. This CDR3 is CASSHDRGNQPQHF. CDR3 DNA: TGTGCCAGCAGTCACGACAGGGGCAATCAGCCCCAGCATTTT.